One TCR beta chain is described in this entry. Its antigen is not known. These data originate in a study of cytomegalovirus exposure and HLA in healthy donors. PCR employed 60 Vbeta and 13 Jbeta primers. Assay used: immunoSEQ multiplex PCR; TCRdb lists only in-frame clones, some missing. Seen here are approximately 88,000 clones, roughly 80% observed once, and the top ten hold 3% to 4.5%. Whole-study results and caveats: Presence/absence analyses assumed roughly uniform sequencing depth across donors. In all likelihood, a cluster of highly shared sequence variants was a sequencing artifact. Because they were indistinguishable, some V segments, including TRBV6-2 and TRBV6-3, were excluded.

The CDR3 totals 15 residues. Trimming shortened V by 4 bases and J by 3 bases, and 12 bases separated the two germline ends. Germline V gives CDR1 SNHLY, CDR2 FYNNEI. The genes are TRBV2 and TRBJ2-2, with D perhaps matching TRBD2 (6 bases). The sample was PBMCs. This TCR was recovered from a man in his thirties or forties in good health and CMV-seronegative. The CDR3, as DNA: TGTGCCAGCAGTGCTCAGACTAGGGACACCGGGGAGCTGTTTTTT. It is translated as CASSAQTRDTGELFF.